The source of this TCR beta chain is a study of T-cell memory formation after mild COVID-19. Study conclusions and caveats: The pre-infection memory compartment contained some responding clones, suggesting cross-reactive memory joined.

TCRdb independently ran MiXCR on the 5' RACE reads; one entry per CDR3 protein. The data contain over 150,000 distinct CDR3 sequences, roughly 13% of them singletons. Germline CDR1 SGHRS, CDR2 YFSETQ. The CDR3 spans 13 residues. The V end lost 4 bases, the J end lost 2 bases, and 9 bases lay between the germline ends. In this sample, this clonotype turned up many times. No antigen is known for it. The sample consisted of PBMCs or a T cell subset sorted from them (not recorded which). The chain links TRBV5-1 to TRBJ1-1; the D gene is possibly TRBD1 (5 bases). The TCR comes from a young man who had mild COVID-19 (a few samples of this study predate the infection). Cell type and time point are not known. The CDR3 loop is CASSPQGNTEAFF. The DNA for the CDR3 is TGCGCCAGCAGCCCCCAGGGTAACACTGAAGCTTTCTTT.